This TCR beta chain is drawn from a study of Graves' ophthalmopathy and Graves' hyperthyroidism. Study conclusions and caveats: With a specificity of around 77% and a sensitivity of over 65%, the model predicted ophthalmopathy progression.

This CDR3 contains 15 residues. Trimming pared 1 base from V and 7 bases from J, leaving 17 bases between. The germline CDR1 and CDR2 sequences are SGHDT and YYEEEE. The study amplified TCR beta CDR3 regions using RNA transcripts. First-round RT-PCR relied on HTBI primers, and a second-round multiplex PCR came next. TCRdb independently ran MiXCR on the multiplex PCR reads; one entry per CDR3 protein. This sample has 600,000 to 950,000 distinct CDR3 sequences; around 40% occur once, and the top ten carry less than 55%. Comment on this clonotype: Its antigen is currently unknown.

The chain combines TRBV5-6 with TRBJ1-1; weak D call: TRBD1 (6 bases). Sequenced input: peripheral blood. The sequence came from an adult man with Graves' ophthalmopathy. The DNA of the CDR3 is TGTGCCAGCAGCTTGCCCGAGTACAGGGAGGGTGAAGCTTTCTTT. Its translation: CASSLPEYREGEAFF.